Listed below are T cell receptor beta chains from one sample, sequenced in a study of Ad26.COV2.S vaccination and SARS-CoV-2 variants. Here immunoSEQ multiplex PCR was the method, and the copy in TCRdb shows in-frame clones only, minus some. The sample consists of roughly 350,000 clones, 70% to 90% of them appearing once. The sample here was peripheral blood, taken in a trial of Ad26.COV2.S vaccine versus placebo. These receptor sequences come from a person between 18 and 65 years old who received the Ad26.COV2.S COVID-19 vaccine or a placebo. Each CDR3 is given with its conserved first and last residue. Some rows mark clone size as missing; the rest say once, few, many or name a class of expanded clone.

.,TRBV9,CASSVAVDSYNEQFF
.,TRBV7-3,CASSLLGEARGDTQYF
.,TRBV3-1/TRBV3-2,CASSKGGGTEAFF
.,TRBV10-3,CAISPGQGAGGYTF
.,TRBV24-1,CATSDGGPGETQYF
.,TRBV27,CASSPSGSYHEQYF
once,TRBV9,CASSVGAGSSSGNTIYF
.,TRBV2,CASSRDRGYEQYF
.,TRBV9,CASSEGRNEQYF
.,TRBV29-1,CSVGGQGPYEQYF
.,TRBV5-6,CASSLRQGSHEQYF
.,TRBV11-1,CASSQTGDPFGELFF
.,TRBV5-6,CASSLRTGETQYF
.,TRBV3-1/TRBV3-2,CASSQDRTSGGASETQYF
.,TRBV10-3,CAISAQGEGNTEAFF
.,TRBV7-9,CASSRDLAGLTDTQYF
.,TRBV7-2,CASSPRRQTPGLYTF
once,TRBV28,CASRGMGGETQYF
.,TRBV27,CASSLRAGPEGNQPQHF
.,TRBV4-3,CASSQEGTGAYEQYF
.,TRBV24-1,CATSESGQLYGYTF
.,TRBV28,CASSPLGRNLKTYEQYF
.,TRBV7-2,CASSLEGQPQHF
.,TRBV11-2,CASRLRGFGRGFSPLHF
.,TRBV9,CASSVGGLDEQFF